The present TCR beta chain was sequenced within a study of CD8 T cells in ankylosing spondylitis. Molecular-barcoded quantitative 5'-RACE produced these TCR beta libraries. TCRdb reprocessed the 5' RACE reads via MiXCR and lists one record per CDR3 protein. The repertoire includes fewer than 250,000 distinct CDR3 sequences, over 9.5% of them detected once, and less than 3% sits in the top ten. In germline, CDR1 is SGHKS, CDR2 YYEKEE (reference sequence). The CDR3 is 14 amino acids. The origin of this receptor is a male donor with ankylosing spondylitis or in good health (not recorded which). Sequencing was done on a sample of blood, either unsorted or a sorted T cell fraction (not recorded which). V usage is TRBV5-5 and J usage is TRBJ1-1, with 7 nucleotides matching TRBD1. This chain's CDR3 is CTGSIDRVNTEAFF. The CDR3 region has the DNA TGTACCGGCAGCATTGACAGGGTGAACACTGAAGCTTTCTTT.